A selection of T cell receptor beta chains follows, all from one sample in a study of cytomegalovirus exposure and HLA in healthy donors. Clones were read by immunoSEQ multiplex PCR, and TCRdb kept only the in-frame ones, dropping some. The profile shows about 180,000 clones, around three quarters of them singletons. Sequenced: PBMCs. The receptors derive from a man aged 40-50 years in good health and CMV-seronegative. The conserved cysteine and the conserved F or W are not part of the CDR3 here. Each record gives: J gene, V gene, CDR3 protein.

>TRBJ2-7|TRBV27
ASWDGTGGYEQY
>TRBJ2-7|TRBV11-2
ASSLVPDRVEQY
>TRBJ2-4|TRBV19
ASSLSPGGVLAKNIQY
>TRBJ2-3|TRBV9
ASGPSGNTDTQY
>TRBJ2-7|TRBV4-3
ASSQAGTGASYEQY
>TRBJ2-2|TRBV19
ASSSDRRMNTGELF
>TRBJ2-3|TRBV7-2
ASSPSGVDTQY
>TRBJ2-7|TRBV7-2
ASSSLLAGGRREQY
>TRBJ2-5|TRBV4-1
ASSQENRAQETQY
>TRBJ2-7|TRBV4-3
ASSQERQVYEQY
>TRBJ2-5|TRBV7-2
ASSPNWAVGETQY
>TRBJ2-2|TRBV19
ASSVGTRTGELF
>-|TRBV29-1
SGEKEDEQY
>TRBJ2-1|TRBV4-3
ASSPSVQQALNEQF
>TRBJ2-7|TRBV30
AWSNSGTSGSYEQY
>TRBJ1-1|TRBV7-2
ASSLAQGVTEAF
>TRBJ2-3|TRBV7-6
ASSLTHRDTQY
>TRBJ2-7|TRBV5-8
ASSLERGAVSYEQY
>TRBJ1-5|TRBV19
ASSPLNRGTNQPQH
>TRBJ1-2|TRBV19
ASSRTVYGYT
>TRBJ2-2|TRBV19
ASTAGQGATGELF
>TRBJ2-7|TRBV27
ASSLVLAGGYEQY
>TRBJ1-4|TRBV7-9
ASSPTRTAEKLF
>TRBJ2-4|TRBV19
ASSKPPGLGAKNIQY
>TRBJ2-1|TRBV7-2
ASTPQGQGEYNEQF
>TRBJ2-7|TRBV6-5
ASSYSGQGSYEQY
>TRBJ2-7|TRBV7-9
ASAGGLTYEQY
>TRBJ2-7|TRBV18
ASSPITSGRQSEQY
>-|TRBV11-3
ASVAGGSYEQY
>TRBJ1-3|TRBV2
ASSERLGNTIY
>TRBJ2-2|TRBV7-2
ASSWGVNTGELF
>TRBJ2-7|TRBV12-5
ASGLGSTGSYEQY
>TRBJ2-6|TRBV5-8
ASSVAEGQPKYSGANVLT
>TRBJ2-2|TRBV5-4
ASSLTSFSGELF
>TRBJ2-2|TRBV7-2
ASSLRKGARTGELF
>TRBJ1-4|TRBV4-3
ASSQDIIGTGAKLF
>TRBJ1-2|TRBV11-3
ASSLDSREG
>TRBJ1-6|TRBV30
ASTSTAANNSPLH
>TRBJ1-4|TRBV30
AWRARTGYYEKLF
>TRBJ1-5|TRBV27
ASSPGTVGQPQH
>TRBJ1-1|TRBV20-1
SASQGAEAF
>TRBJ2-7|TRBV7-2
ASSQSGGGTYEQY
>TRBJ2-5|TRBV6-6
ASRLGGGEQETQY
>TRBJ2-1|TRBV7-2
ASTQSPAGGKNEQF
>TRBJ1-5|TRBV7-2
ASSRNKNDQPQH